This TCR beta chain was observed in a study of cytomegalovirus exposure and HLA in healthy donors. Study findings and constraints: For TCR beta chains, V- and J-gene trimming was later linked to a missense DCLRE1C variant.

Notes on this clone: Its target is not known.

PCR primers comprised 60 Vbeta and 13 Jbeta primers. Assay: immunoSEQ multiplex PCR; the TCRdb copy retains only in-frame clones and omits some. The repertoire has 150,000 to 250,000 clones, 75% to 85% of them found once; the top ten carry roughly 6%. Germline V lookup: CDR1 ENHRY, CDR2 SYGVKD. CDR3 length equals 11 residues. Trimming pared 3 bases from V and 4 bases from J, leaving 3 bases between. The rearrangement links TRBV10-3 to TRBJ2-5; D uncertain. This receptor was identified in a woman between 50 and 59 years old in good health and CMV-seropositive. The material sequenced was PBMCs. The DNA of the CDR3 is TGTGCCATCAGTGACTTAGAGACCCAGTACTTC. This codes for CAISDLETQYF.